Shown below are 21 T cell receptor beta chains from a single sample sequenced in a study of blood T cell repertoires in COVID-19. The assay was immunoSEQ multiplex PCR, and TCRdb's table has in-frame clones only and misses some. The data show about 97,000 clones, 80% to 95% seen once. Sequenced input: peripheral blood. The receptors were gathered from a woman in her 50s with COVID-19, enrolled during active disease.

The gene calls are TRBV6-4 and TRBJ2-7; 13 bases are a match to TRBD2. The CDR3 covers 16 residues. The germline V gene encodes CDR1 MRHNA and CDR2 SNTAGT. Unmatched junction bases numbered 12, after V lost 8 bases and J lost 5 bases. The CDR3: CASPTSGGRPAHEQYF. CDR3 nucleotides: TGTGCCAGCCCGACTAGCGGGGGGCGACCAGCCCACGAGCAGTACTTC.

The rearrangement links TRBV15 to TRBJ1-1; 7 bases map to TRBD1. Germline V CDR1 and CDR2: LNHNV, YYDKDF (reference sequence). The CDR3 loop spans 15 amino acids. V gave up 2 bases and J gave up 2 bases; unmatched junction bases: 5. The CDR3 reads CATSRTGTANTEAFF. The CDR3 DNA reads TGTGCCACCAGCAGAACCGGGACAGCTAACACTGAAGCTTTCTTT.

This chain uses TRBV12-3 or TRBV12-4 with TRBJ1-2; the D gene is possibly TRBD1 (6 bases). The V end was cut by 5 bases, the J end by 8 bases, with 9 bases between. There are 11 residues in the CDR3. For the CDR3, the DNA is TGTGCCAGCAGTGCCCAGGGGGGCTACACCTTC. The encoded protein is CASSAQGGYTF.

This chain links TRBV6-5 with TRBJ1-2; TRBD1 agrees at 7 bases. Unmatched junction bases numbered 11, after V lost 6 bases and J lost 4 bases. From germline, CDR1 is MNHEY and CDR2 SVGAGI. CDR3 size: 15 residues. DNA for the CDR3: TGTGCCAGCAGGTCGGGCGGAACAGGGGTCTATGGCTACACCTTC. Encoded protein: CASRSGGTGVYGYTF.

The CDR3 reads CASSTLAGGYNEQFF. DNA of the CDR3: TGTGCCAGCAGCACGTTAGCGGGGGGGTACAATGAGCAGTTCTTC. V gene TRBV7-6 combines with J gene TRBJ2-1; 11 bases align to TRBD2. V gave up 5 bases and J gave up 4 bases; unmatched junction bases: 4. Germline V gene sequence: CDR1 SGHVS, CDR2 FNYEAQ. This CDR3 has 15 residues.

The rearrangement joins TRBV4-3 to TRBJ1-2, with TRBD1 matching 9 bases. Per the germline V gene, CDR1 is LGHNA and CDR2 is YSLEER. Losses at the gene ends were 4 bases for V and 4 bases for J; bases not matched to a gene: 10. This CDR3 is built from 16 residues. The CDR3 region has the DNA TGCGCCAGCAGCCCACATCCGGGACAGGGACTCTATGGCTACACCTTC. Translated, it gives CASSPHPGQGLYGYTF.

This CDR3 is CAWSVGGQNEKLFF. In DNA, the CDR3 is TGTGCCTGGAGTGTAGGGGGTCAGAATGAAAAACTGTTTTTT. The J gene is TRBJ1-4, the V gene TRBV30; a weak D match, TRBD1 (6 bases). This CDR3 spans 14 amino acids. V dropped 0 bases and J dropped 5 bases, with 10 bases sitting between them. Germline CDR1 reads GTSNPN; CDR2 reads SVGIG (reference sequence). Using reference TRBV30 and TRBJ1-4 for the parts outside the CDR3, the full variable domain is SQTIHQWPATLVQPVGSPLSLECTVEGTSNPNLYWYRQAAGRGLQLLFYSVGIGQISSEVPQNLSASRPQDRQFILSSKKLLLSDSGFYLCAWSVGGQNEKLFFGSGTQLSVL.

The chain couples TRBV19 to TRBJ1-5, with D possibly matching TRBD1 (6 bases). The CDR3 has 15 amino acids. Trimming stripped 0 bases from V and 4 bases from J, with 10 bases between. Germline-derived CDR1 and CDR2 are LNHDA and SQIVND (reference sequence). This chain's CDR3 is CASSIEGTPNQPQHF. The CDR3 DNA follows: TGTGCCAGTAGTATAGAGGGGACACCGAATCAGCCCCAGCATTTT.

This chain joins TRBV6-1 and TRBJ2-1; D call uncertain. CDR1 is MNHNS, CDR2 SASEGT, per germline. The CDR3 has 16 residues. Trimming left V 1 base short and J 5 bases short, with 15 bases between. The CDR3 nucleotides read TGTGCCAGCAGTGAAGTGGGCGAACCGCTAAACAATGAGCAGTTCTTC. Its translation: CASSEVGEPLNNEQFF.

The table lists this clone with a count of one. This sequence joins TRBV2 and TRBJ2-1; possible D gene TRBD1, 5 bases. Trimming took off 2 bases at V and 2 bases at J, with 10 bases between the two ends. CDR3 length: 15 amino acids. Germline loops: CDR1 SNHLY, CDR2 FYNNEI. In DNA form, the CDR3 reads TGTGCCAGCAGTGAACAGGGAATTCCCTACAATGAGCAGTTCTTC. Encoded protein: CASSEQGIPYNEQFF.

The chain links TRBV14 to TRBJ2-5; D is unclear. There are 12 residues in the CDR3. Germline values: CDR1 SGHDN, CDR2 FVKESK. The V end lost 1 base, the J end lost 4 bases, and 4 bases lay between the germline ends. Here the CDR3 reads CASSQAGETQYF. DNA of the CDR3: TGTGCCAGCAGCCAAGCAGGAGAGACCCAGTACTTC.

This clone was picked up one time. V is TRBV5-1 and J is TRBJ2-1, with D perhaps TRBD1 (9 bases). The CDR3 contains 16 residues. Germline values: CDR1 SGHRS, CDR2 YFSETQ. V was cut by 4 bases and J by 9 bases, with 23 bases left in between. CDR3 sequence (DNA): TGCGCCAGCAGCCCCACGGGGGGGACAGGGAACTCTGAGCAGTTCTTC. It encodes CASSPTGGTGNSEQFF.

The genes are TRBV10-3 and TRBJ2-6; D may be TRBD2 (5 bases). V was pared by 4 bases and J by 1 base, with 8 bases between. The CDR3 runs to 15 residues. Germline assignment: CDR1 ENHRY and CDR2 SYGVKD. The CDR3 sequence is CAISGELSGANVLTF. The CDR3 DNA sequence: TGTGCCATCAGTGGGGAGCTATCTGGGGCCAACGTCCTGACTTTC.

This sequence joins TRBV12-3 or TRBV12-4 and TRBJ1-2, with D maybe TRBD1 (5 bases). This CDR3 has 13 residues. V was shortened by 6 bases and J by 6 bases, with 14 bases between the two germline ends. The CDR3 nucleotides read TGTGCCAGCAGCCCCTGGGAAGGGGATGGCTACACCTTC. Translated: CASSPWEGDGYTF.

The chain has TRBV27 and TRBJ1-1; perhaps TRBD1 as D (5 bases). V shed 4 bases and J shed 1 base, with 16 bases lying between them. Germline CDR1 and CDR2: MNHEY and SMNVEV (reference sequence). The CDR3 runs to 16 residues. The CDR3 sequence: CASSSGPGGTNTEAFF. CDR3 bases: TGTGCCAGCAGTTCAGGACCCGGGGGAACGAACACTGAAGCTTTCTTT.

The gene calls are TRBV6-5 and TRBJ2-1; a weak D match, TRBD1 (7 bases). Germline values: CDR1 MNHEY, CDR2 SVGAGI. The CDR3 has 15 residues. V lost 8 bases and J 2 bases, leaving 16 bases between the germline ends. In DNA, the CDR3 is TGTGCCAGCCGGGCGGGACAGTCCACCTACAATGAGCAGTTCTTC. Translated, it gives CASRAGQSTYNEQFF.

This clone was recorded only once. The chain carries TRBV11-3 and TRBJ1-4; 10 positions agree with TRBD1. CDR1 SGHNT and CDR2 YENEEA come from the germline V gene. V lost 5 bases and J lost 9; bases outside the gene matches: 9. The CDR3 spans 15 residues. The CDR3 DNA is TGTGCCAGCAGCCCGGGACAGGGGATGGAGAAAAAACTGTTTTTT. Protein product: CASSPGQGMEKKLFF. Based on the CDR3 plus reference TRBV11-3 and TRBJ1-4, the full variable domain is EAGVVQSPRYKIIEKKQPVAFWCNPISGHNTLYWYLQNLGQGPELLIRYENEEAVDDSQLPKDRFSAERLKGVDSTLKIQPAELGDSAVYLCASSPGQGMEKKLFFGSGTQLSVL.

The sample holds a few counts of this clone. The chain is built from TRBV7-2 and TRBJ1-3; TRBD1 agrees at 10 bases. The germline CDR1 and CDR2 sequences are SGHTA and FQGNSA. The length of the CDR3 is 16 residues. V dropped 4 bases and J dropped 1; count of bases not matched to a gene: 4. CDR3 amino acids: CASSSRTGGSGNTIYF. The CDR3 DNA sequence: TGTGCCAGCAGCTCCCGGACAGGGGGATCTGGAAACACCATATATTTT.

The chain links TRBV5-4 to TRBJ2-3; D may be TRBD2 (6 bases). CDR3 size: 15 residues. Trimming stripped 4 bases from V and 2 bases from J, with 14 bases between. In germline, CDR1 is SGHNT, CDR2 YYREEE (reference sequence). The CDR3 is CASSPGAGITDTQYF. The CDR3 DNA follows: TGTGCCAGCAGCCCCGGGGCGGGGATCACAGATACGCAGTATTTT.

This rearrangement joins TRBV14 to TRBJ2-7, with TRBD1 matching 10 bases. V was pared by 0 bases and J by 2 bases, with 13 bases of the junction left unmatched. The CDR3 loop spans 19 amino acids. Germline CDR1 SGHDN, CDR2 FVKESK. CDR3 bases: TGTGCCAGCAGCCAAGATTCGGGTTCGGGACAGGGGTTTACCTACGAGCAGTACTTC. Protein sequence: CASSQDSGSGQGFTYEQYF.

The chain is built from TRBV5-4 and TRBJ2-1, with 12 bases lining up with TRBD2. Germline V gene sequence: CDR1 SGHNT, CDR2 YYREEE (reference sequence). This CDR3 has 17 amino acids. Germline trimming cut 3 bases from V and 6 bases from J; bases unmatched to any gene: 10. Written as DNA, the CDR3 is TGTGCCAGCAGCTCCCGACTAGCGGGGGCCGCTGGCAATGAGCAGTTCTTC. Protein sequence: CASSSRLAGAAGNEQFF.